This TCR beta chain was captured in a study of cytomegalovirus exposure and HLA in healthy donors. The primer mix had 60 Vbeta and 13 Jbeta primers. Data came from immunoSEQ multiplex PCR; TCRdb stores just in-frame clones and leaves some out. The profile shows around 120,000 clones, 60% to 70% of them singletons. The receptor was derived from a woman aged 40 to 55 in good health and CMV-seropositive. Material: PBMCs.

This CDR3 reads CASRSSGFSYEQYF. As DNA, the CDR3 is TGTGCCAGCAGATCAAGCGGATTCTCCTACGAGCAGTACTTC. This sequence joins TRBV6-5 and TRBJ2-7, with D perhaps TRBD2 (5 bases). V lost 6 bases, J lost 0 bases, and 12 bases lay in between. The CDR3 is 14 amino acids. Germline V gene sequence: CDR1 MNHEY, CDR2 SVGAGI.